One sample yielded the 31 T cell receptor beta chains listed below, sequenced in a study of T cells in Graves' hyperthyroidism and ophthalmopathy (dated by TCRdb to between 2017 and 2020). The method was multiplex PCR. Sequencing was performed on an Illumina HiSeq 2000. The TCR beta CDR3 regions were amplified from RNA transcripts. A first-round RT-PCR of the TCR CDR3 used the HTBI primer set with the Qiagen OneStep RT-PCR kit. TCRdb trimmed the raw reads at Q25, called clones with MiXCR and kept productive beta chains. Every entry covers one CDR3 protein and lists the most common genes and DNA from its rows. The sample contains 250,000 to 350,000 distinct CDR3 sequences, approximately 17% of them found a single time. Roughly 31% of the sample is taken by the ten largest. Sequencing was performed on blood. All receptors come from a man under 40 with Graves' hyperthyroidism.

This clonotype was observed a few times. The junction does not match germline at one end; this may be a read error. This chain uses TRBV4-1 with TRBJ2-2; no clear D. The CDR3 runs 17 residues. Germline values: CDR1 MGHRA, CDR2 YSYEKL. This CDR3 is CASSQWQNGPKTGELFF. CDR3 sequence (DNA): TGCGCCAGCAGCCAATGGCAAAACGGGCCGAAGACCGGGGAGCTGTTTTTT.

This clonotype has ten or more counts. The J gene is TRBJ2-2, the V gene TRBV7-2, with D perhaps TRBD2 (5 bases). Trimming stripped 1 base from V and 6 bases from J, with 15 bases between. CDR1 is SGHTA, CDR2 FQGNSA, per germline. This CDR3 contains 16 residues. CDR3 in amino acids: CASSLVSLGGSGELFF. The CDR3 region has the DNA TGTGCCAGCAGCTTAGTATCACTAGGTGGTTCCGGGGAGCTGTTTTTT.

This clonotype came up many times. The rearrangement uses TRBV28 and TRBJ1-5; D is undetermined. The CDR3 extends over 11 amino acids. Per germline, CDR1 MDHEN and CDR2 SYDVKM. With 7 bases removed from V and 3 bases from J, the gap between germline ends came to 4 bases. The CDR3 loop reads CASKINQPQHF. The DNA of the CDR3 is TGTGCCAGCAAAATCAATCAGCCCCAGCATTTT.

The J gene is TRBJ2-5, the V gene TRBV20-1; D gene ambiguous. V was trimmed by 3 bases and J by 5 bases, leaving 1 base between them. This CDR3 region has 9 residues. Germline values: CDR1 DFQATT, CDR2 SNEGSKA (reference sequence). The CDR3 bases are TGCAGTGCTAGGGAGACCCAGTACTTC. It codes for CSARETQYF.

Only a few counts were recorded for this clonotype. The V and J genes are TRBV27 and TRBJ2-2, with 12 bases matching TRBD2. The CDR3 contains 15 residues. The V gene's germline CDR1 is MNHEY and CDR2 SMNVEV (reference sequence). J gave up 4 bases and V 10 bases, and 7 bases lay outside the gene matches. Written as DNA, the CDR3 is TGTGCCACCAAGACGGGACTAGCGGGCACCGGGGAGCTGTTTTTT. It translates to CATKTGLAGTGELFF.

This chain joins TRBV29-1 and TRBJ2-2; D possibly matches TRBD1 or TRBD2 (6 bases each). With 8 bases removed from V and 3 bases from J, the gap between germline ends came to 16 bases. The CDR3 has 14 residues. The germline V gene encodes CDR1 SQVTM and CDR2 ANQGSEA. In DNA form, the CDR3 reads TGCAGCTCCAGGGGCGGGGTGGACACCGGGGAGCTGTTTTTT. Protein: CSSRGGVDTGELFF.

On this clonotype: A single base separates this from a much larger clone, so it may be a read error. The CDR3 does not close with the conserved phenylalanine or tryptophan, likely indicating a read error. CDR3 protein: CAWSKDGNQPQHL. In DNA, the CDR3 is TGTGCCTGGAGTAAGGATGGCAATCAGCCCCAGCATTTA. The chain is built from TRBV30 and TRBJ1-5; D unresolved. The CDR3 has 13 amino acids. Germline-derived CDR1 and CDR2 are GTSNPN and SVGIG (reference sequence). Trimming took 2 bases from V and 2 from J, leaving 7 bases between them.

This clonotype was seen repeatedly, ten times or more. At one boundary the junction diverges from the germline segment, which might be a read error. This chain joins TRBV7-7 and TRBJ2-1; 10 nucleotides agree with TRBD2. The CDR3 is 18 residues long. Germline CDR1 reads SSHAT; CDR2 reads FNYEAQ (reference sequence). CDR3 in amino acids: CASSSPLEREGSYNEQFF. CDR3 nucleotide sequence: TGTGCTAGCAGCTCCCCATTGGAGCGGGAGGGCTCCTACAATGAGCAGTTCTTC.

A word on this clonotype: A much more abundant neighbour one base away suggests this may be a read error. The chain is built from TRBV7-7 and TRBJ2-1, with 9 nucleotides matching TRBD2. This CDR3 has 12 residues. The germline V gene encodes CDR1 SSHAT and CDR2 FNYEAQ (reference sequence). CDR3 residues: CASSSAGGEQFF. CDR3 coding DNA: TGTGCTAGCAGCTCAGCGGGAGGTGAGCAGTTCTTC.

This clonotype has a count of ten or more. The V call is TRBV18, the J call TRBJ1-5; D ambiguous. Germline loops: CDR1 KGHSH, CDR2 LQKENI. The CDR3 runs 13 residues. V lost 1 base and J lost 4, with 5 bases in between. CDR3: CASSPQGNQPQHF. The CDR3 DNA reads as TGTGCCAGCTCACCACAGGGAAATCAGCCCCAGCATTTT.

The chain links TRBV4-1 to TRBJ1-5; 7 bases are shared with TRBD1. The CDR3 spans 15 residues. Germline lookup yields CDR1 MGHRA and CDR2 YSYEKL. V was pared by 2 bases and J by 4 bases, with 5 bases of the junction left unmatched. CDR3 amino acids: CASSQPDRRNQPQHF. As DNA, the CDR3 is TGCGCCAGCAGCCAACCGGACAGGAGAAATCAGCCCCAGCATTTT.

The V gene is TRBV9, the J gene TRBJ2-5, with 11 bases aligning to TRBD2. The V segment lost 3 bases and the J segment 5 bases; nucleotides outside the gene matches: 18. CDR1 and CDR2 (germline): SGDLS, YYNGEE. The CDR3 totals 19 residues. CDR3 bases: TGTGCCAGCAGCGCCCAAGCCGGGACTAGCGGTTCCCCGGGGGAGACCCAGTACTTC. Translated, it gives CASSAQAGTSGSPGETQYF.

This clonotype was found many times. The chain links TRBV5-1 to TRBJ2-1; 9 positions match TRBD1. The germline CDR1 and CDR2 sequences are SGHRS and YFSETQ. The CDR3 is made up of 14 amino acids. Losses at the gene ends were 4 bases for V and 7 bases for J; bases not matched to a gene: 6. The CDR3 loop reads CASSEGQGRNEQFF. CDR3 bases: TGCGCCAGCAGCGAGGGACAGGGTAGGAATGAGCAGTTCTTC.

The chain combines TRBV4-1 with TRBJ1-2; tentatively, D is TRBD1 (5 bases). This CDR3 region has 15 residues. The germline V and J ends were trimmed by 1 base and 1 base, with 10 bases remaining between them. Germline lookup yields CDR1 MGHRA and CDR2 YSYEKL. CDR3: CASSQVGHYNYGYTF. CDR3 bases: TGCGCCAGCAGCCAAGTCGGACATTATAACTATGGCTACACCTTC.

This clonotype turned up a few times. The chain joins TRBV6-5 to TRBJ2-5; 7 bases agree with TRBD2. Germline lookup yields CDR1 MNHEY and CDR2 SVGAGI. The CDR3 runs to 16 residues. The V segment lost 3 bases and the J segment 1 base; nucleotides outside the gene matches: 8. The CDR3 region is CASSYQERGTQETQYF. The CDR3 DNA follows: TGTGCCAGCAGTTATCAAGAGCGGGGAACCCAAGAGACCCAGTACTTC.

This clonotype was detected a few times. V gene TRBV27 combines with J gene TRBJ2-5; D gene ambiguous. Trimming pared 1 base from V and 6 bases from J, leaving 6 bases between. There are 12 residues in the CDR3. CDR1 and CDR2 from the germline V gene are MNHEY and SMNVEV (reference sequence). CDR3 protein: CASSLFVKTQYF. Here the CDR3 DNA reads TGTGCCAGCAGTTTATTTGTAAAGACCCAGTACTTC.

This clonotype has just one count. CDR3 amino acids: CASSWDRGSTDTQYF. CDR3 sequence (DNA): TGTGCCAGCAGCTGGGACAGGGGAAGCACAGATACGCAGTATTTT. The chain links TRBV2 to TRBJ2-3; 10 nucleotides agree with TRBD1. The CDR3 extends over 15 amino acids. CDR1 and CDR2 (germline): SNHLY, FYNNEI. Trimming cost V 6 bases and J 0 bases; bases outside gene matches: 3.

The table lists this clonotype with a few counts. CDR3 residues: CASSLPDSYQPQHF. CDR3 coding DNA: TGTGCCAGTAGTCTCCCGGACAGTTATCAGCCCCAGCATTTT. The chain carries TRBV19 and TRBJ1-5; possibly TRBD1 for D (6 bases). The ends were cut back, 5 bases at V and 5 bases at J, with 13 bases in the middle. The CDR3 is 14 residues long. CDR1 is LNHDA, CDR2 SQIVND, per germline (reference sequence).

The V and J genes are TRBV27 and TRBJ1-5, with TRBD1 identical over 7 bases. V lost 4 bases, J lost 6 bases, and 9 bases stayed unmatched. Germline CDR1 and CDR2: MNHEY and SMNVEV (reference sequence). CDR3 length equals 15 residues. As DNA, the CDR3 is TGTGCCAGCAGTTCAACAGGGGATGGTGGTCAGCCCCAGCATTTT. Amino acids: CASSSTGDGGQPQHF.

This clonotype has only a few counts. The chain carries TRBV9 and TRBJ1-6; 7 bases fit TRBD1. The CDR3 has 17 amino acids. Germline V lookup: CDR1 SGDLS, CDR2 YYNGEE. V dropped 4 bases and J dropped 7; count of bases not matched to a gene: 14. The CDR3 bases are TGTGCCAGCAGCTCCCGCAACGGGACAGTTCAAAATTCACCCCTCCACTTT. It is translated as CASSSRNGTVQNSPLHF.

This clonotype was picked up a small number of times. The chain is built from TRBV12-3 or TRBV12-4 and TRBJ1-4, with D unclear. CDR3 size: 14 residues. V lost 6 bases and J lost 1, with 9 bases in between. CDR3 in amino acids: CASSTTRTNEKLFF. The CDR3 DNA is TGTGCCAGCAGCACCACCCGAACTAATGAAAAACTGTTTTTT.

Many counts were recorded for this clonotype. The chain combines TRBV7-3 with TRBJ2-1; 7 nucleotides line up with TRBD1. V dropped 5 bases and J dropped 9; count of bases not matched to a gene: 4. The CDR3 has 12 amino acids. The germline V gene has CDR1 SGHTA and CDR2 FQGTGA. CDR3 region: CASSLNRGEQFF. As DNA, the CDR3 is TGTGCCAGCAGCCTAAACAGGGGTGAGCAGTTCTTC.

CDR3 amino acids: CASSLRLAGGRGGTGELFF. In nucleotides, the CDR3 is TGTGCCAGCAGCTTACGACTAGCGGGAGGGAGGGGAGGCACCGGGGAGCTGTTTTTT. The rearrangement joins TRBV11-2 to TRBJ2-2; 14 nucleotides align to TRBD2. In germline, CDR1 is SGHAT, CDR2 FQNNGV. J gave up 4 bases and V 2 bases, and 9 bases lay outside the gene matches. CDR3 size: 19 residues. Full variable domain (remainder filled in from reference TRBV11-2 and TRBJ2-2): EAGVAQSPRYKIIEKRQSVAFWCNPISGHATLYWYQQILGQGPKLLIQFQNNGVVDDSQLPKDRFSAERLKGVDSTLKIQPAKLEDSAVYLCASSLRLAGGRGGTGELFFGEGSRLTVL.

This clonotype was picked up many times. The rearrangement joins TRBV6-1 to TRBJ2-3, with 7 bases that match TRBD1. The length of the CDR3 is 14 residues. J was trimmed by 3 bases and V by 5 bases; bases with no gene match: 5. CDR1 MNHNS and CDR2 SASEGT come from the germline V gene. Here the CDR3 DNA reads TGTGCCAGCAGTCAACGACAGGGTACAGATACGCAGTATTTT. As protein: CASSQRQGTDTQYF.

This clonotype came up a few times. J is TRBJ2-5 and V is TRBV6-5, with 8 nucleotides matching TRBD2. The V gene's germline CDR1 is MNHEY and CDR2 SVGAGI. The CDR3 consists of 15 residues. V dropped 0 bases and J dropped 6; count of bases not matched to a gene: 6. CDR3 nucleotide sequence: TGTGCCAGCAGTTACTCGACCGGGGGGGGGAAGACCCAGTACTTC. Protein product: CASSYSTGGGKTQYF.

The V and J genes are TRBV5-6 and TRBJ1-2, with D unresolved. CDR1 and CDR2 (germline): SGHDT, YYEEEE. V lost 4 bases, J lost 8 bases, and 21 bases lay in between. The CDR3 runs 15 residues. Here the CDR3 reads CASSPGPNYPIGYTF. In DNA, the CDR3 is TGTGCCAGCAGCCCTGGACCGAACTATCCTATAGGCTACACCTTC.

The V gene is TRBV20-1, the J gene TRBJ2-3; TRBD2 agrees at 12 bases. The CDR3 has 16 residues. Looked up from germline, CDR1 is DFQATT and CDR2 is SNEGSKA (reference sequence). V lost 3 bases, J lost 3 bases, and 7 bases stayed unmatched. CDR3 amino acids: CSASPASGRGTDTQYF. The CDR3 coding sequence is TGCAGTGCTAGCCCGGCTAGCGGGAGGGGAACAGATACGCAGTATTTT.

As for this clonotype: Given a much more abundant clone one base away, this may be a read error. This chain joins TRBV3-1 and TRBJ2-3, with a possible D match to TRBD2 (5 bases). The CDR3 extends over 15 amino acids. The germline CDR1 and CDR2 sequences are LGHDT and YNNKEL (reference sequence). The CDR3 loop reads CASSQETGFPDTRYF. CDR3 coding DNA: TGTGCCAGCAGCCAAGAAACGGGGTTTCCAGATACGCGGTATTTT.

On this clonotype: The junction does not match germline at one end; this may be a read error. This sequence joins TRBV6-1 and TRBJ1-5; D is unresolved. Germline V gene lookup returns CDR1 MNHNS and CDR2 SASEGT. The CDR3 length is 13 residues. CDR3 residues: CASSAGKNQPQHF. Written as DNA, the CDR3 is TGCGCCAGCAGTGCTGGGAAGAATCAGCCCCAGCATTTT.

The chain recombines TRBV20-1 with TRBJ2-1; the D gene is possibly TRBD2 (5 bases). Germline V CDR1 and CDR2: DFQATT, SNEGSKA (reference sequence). Trimming stripped 0 bases from V and 9 bases from J, with 9 bases between. The CDR3 spans 12 residues. The chain's CDR3 is CSARESRVEQFF. The CDR3 coding sequence is TGCAGTGCTAGAGAATCGAGGGTTGAGCAGTTCTTC.

This clonotype occurred a few times. The rearrangement joins TRBV28 to TRBJ2-7; 12 nucleotides match TRBD1. The CDR3 is 14 residues long. V lost 6 bases to trimming and J lost 5 bases; unmatched junction nucleotides: 5. Germline CDR1 MDHEN, CDR2 SYDVKM. This CDR3 reads CASRGDRGRHEQYF. The CDR3 nucleotides read TGTGCCAGCAGGGGGGACAGGGGGCGACACGAGCAGTACTTC.